Listed here are 22 T cell receptor beta chains from one sample, sequenced in a study of T cell repertoires in cytomegalovirus infection. TCRdb reprocessed the reads with MiXCR, giving one entry per CDR3 protein. The table has around 190,000 distinct CDR3 sequences, around 15% seen once. The sequencing sample was made of PBMCs. Every receptor here comes from a human donor in good health (CMV status not recorded). Some clones in this sample may be carry-over from other donors' samples.

Ten or more counts support this clonotype. The chain employs TRBV7-6 and TRBJ2-1, with 7 bases identical to TRBD2. The germline V gene has CDR1 SGHVS and CDR2 FNYEAQ. This CDR3 comprises 16 residues. With 4 bases clipped from V and 0 bases from J, the junction kept 6 bases outside the gene matches. CDR3 bases: TGTGCCAGCAGCTACGGGCTAGCGGACTCCTACAATGAGCAGTTCTTC. This sequence encodes CASSYGLADSYNEQFF.

Ten or more counts support this clonotype. The chain joins TRBV7-2 to TRBJ1-5, with 9 bases fitting TRBD1. The V and J ends lost 5 bases and 5 bases, in that order; junction bases with no gene match: 7. This CDR3 region has 15 residues. Germline V lookup: CDR1 SGHTA, CDR2 FQGNSA. CDR3 coding DNA: TGTGCCAGCAGCAGCTCCGACAGGGGGTATCAGCCCCAGCATTTT. Amino acids: CASSSSDRGYQPQHF.

The chain joins TRBV7-9 to TRBJ1-2; D possibly corresponds to TRBD1 (5 bases). CDR1 SEHNR and CDR2 FQNEAQ come from the germline V gene (reference sequence). The CDR3 is 15 residues long. The V and J ends lost 5 bases and 7 bases respectively, with 20 bases between them. CDR3 amino acids: CASSPRGEPISGYTF. The CDR3, as DNA: TGTGCCAGCAGCCCTAGAGGGGAACCTATCTCTGGCTACACCTTC. Full variable domain (remainder filled in from reference TRBV7-9 and TRBJ1-2): DTGVSQNPRHKITKRGQNVTFRCDPISEHNRLYWYRQTLGQGPEFLTYFQNEAQLEKSRLLSDRFSAERPKGSFSTLEIQRTEQGDSAMYLCASSPRGEPISGYTFGSGTRLTVV.

This clonotype was counted between two and nine times. The CDR3 sequence: CSASVSGAATYEQYF. CDR3 nucleotides: TGCAGTGCTAGTGTGAGTGGGGCAGCCACCTACGAGCAGTACTTC. The chain carries TRBV20-1 and TRBJ2-7, with a tentative D call TRBD1 (5 bases). Trimming took off 3 bases at V and 2 bases at J, with 17 bases between the two ends. The CDR3 covers 15 residues. Germline CDR1 reads DFQATT; CDR2 reads SNEGSKA (reference sequence).

CDR3 protein: CAWSVAGFSDTQYF. The CDR3 nucleotides are TGTGCCTGGAGTGTTGCGGGATTCTCAGATACGCAGTATTTT. The chain uses TRBV30 and TRBJ2-3, with a weak D call TRBD2 (6 bases). The V gene's germline CDR1 is GTSNPN and CDR2 SVGIG (reference sequence). Trimming removed 0 bases at V and 4 bases at J, with 11 bases between. This CDR3 comprises 14 residues.

This clonotype appeared many times. The chain recombines TRBV28 with TRBJ1-6; 8 nucleotides match TRBD1. The germline gives CDR1 MDHEN, CDR2 SYDVKM. CDR3 size: 18 residues. J gave up 4 bases and V 5 bases, and 13 bases lay outside the gene matches. CDR3: CASSPTAGGGGYNSPLHF. CDR3 coding DNA: TGTGCCAGCAGTCCGACCGCAGGGGGCGGGGGTTATAATTCACCCCTCCACTTT.

This clonotype was found many times. J is TRBJ1-1 and V is TRBV12-3 or TRBV12-4, with TRBD1 identical over 8 bases. There are 13 residues in the CDR3. V shed 4 bases and J 7 bases; nucleotides not matched to a gene: 5. The CDR3 loop reads CASSYLGQGEAFF. The CDR3 nucleotides are TGTGCCAGCAGTTACCTCGGACAGGGTGAAGCTTTCTTT.

The CDR3 loop reads CSAEIGGSDTEAFF. DNA of the CDR3: TGCAGTGCCGAGATTGGGGGGAGCGACACTGAAGCTTTCTTT. The chain joins TRBV20-1 to TRBJ1-1; D is possibly TRBD1 (5 bases). The CDR3 is made up of 14 amino acids. With 6 bases removed from V and 3 bases from J, the gap between germline ends came to 17 bases. Per germline, CDR1 DFQATT and CDR2 SNEGSKA (reference sequence).

The table lists this clonotype with many counts. The junction departs from germline at one end; a sequencing error may be responsible. The chain couples TRBV6-2 or TRBV6-3 to TRBJ1-4; no definite D call. This CDR3 region has 15 residues. Germline V lookup: CDR1 MNHEY, CDR2 SVGEGT. The CDR3 nucleotides are TGTGCCAGCACCAGCCCCGGGTCTTCTAAGGAAAAACTGTTTTTT. It yields the protein CASTSPGSSKEKLFF.

CDR3 nucleotides: TGTGCCAGCAGTTCCCAGACGGGAACTGAAGCTTTCTTT. Translated, it gives CASSSQTGTEAFF. The chain has TRBV12-3 or TRBV12-4 and TRBJ1-1, with D unclear. Trimming pared 4 bases from V and 5 bases from J, leaving 11 bases between. This CDR3 is 13 amino acids long.

In its sample, this clonotype was seen many times. V is TRBV6-2 or TRBV6-3 and J is TRBJ2-2; a weak D match, TRBD2 (6 bases). The CDR3 totals 21 residues. Per the germline V gene, CDR1 is MNHEY and CDR2 is SVGEGT. V lost 4 bases, J lost 0 bases, and 27 bases lay in between. The CDR3 bases are TGTGCCAGCAGTTCCTTAGTACTCCTCGCAGTTGCGGGGTCGAACACCGGGGAGCTGTTTTTT. Encoded protein: CASSSLVLLAVAGSNTGELFF.

This clonotype was detected many times. The rearrangement joins TRBV19 to TRBJ1-1, with a possible D match to TRBD1 (6 bases). There are 16 residues in the CDR3. The germline V and J ends were trimmed by 5 bases and 7 bases, with 23 bases remaining between them. CDR1 and CDR2 from the germline V gene are LNHDA and SQIVND (reference sequence). CDR3 in amino acids: CASSPTGTSFTLEAFF. The CDR3 nucleotides are TGTGCCAGTAGTCCAACCGGGACATCCTTTACCCTTGAAGCTTTCTTT.

This clonotype appeared a few times. This chain joins TRBV4-1 and TRBJ1-1; the D gene is possibly TRBD1 (6 bases). CDR1 and CDR2 (germline): MGHRA, YSYEKL. This CDR3 has 14 residues. V lost 6 bases and J lost 11, with 22 bases in between. For the CDR3, the DNA is TGCGCCAGCAGACCGGACAGAGGCTATCTCTTGGCTTTCTTT. It yields the protein CASRPDRGYLLAFF.

The chain recombines TRBV6-5 with TRBJ2-7; D may be TRBD1 (5 bases). V was clipped by 5 bases and J by 0 bases, with 14 bases between them. The germline V gene encodes CDR1 MNHEY and CDR2 SVGAGI. There are 15 residues in the CDR3. CDR3 bases: TGTGCCAGCAGTGCGTACGCAGGGAACTCCTACGAGCAGTACTTC. Residues: CASSAYAGNSYEQYF.

This clonotype was counted ten times or more. The chain combines TRBV27 with TRBJ2-7; D is possibly TRBD1 or TRBD2 (5 bases each). The CDR3 consists of 13 residues. Germline V gene data show CDR1 as MNHEY and CDR2 as SMNVEV (reference sequence). The V end was cut by 3 bases, the J end by 7 bases, with 13 bases between. CDR3 loop: CASSFGAQKEQYF. In DNA form, the CDR3 reads TGTGCCAGCAGTTTCGGGGCCCAGAAAGAGCAGTACTTC.

This chain links TRBV28 with TRBJ2-7, with unresolved D. V lost 5 bases and J 5 bases, leaving 10 bases between the germline ends. CDR3 size: 12 residues. CDR1 and CDR2 from the germline V gene are MDHEN and SYDVKM. CDR3 sequence reads: CASSAHANEQYF. The CDR3 nucleotides are TGTGCCAGCAGTGCTCATGCCAACGAGCAGTACTTC.

This chain links TRBV3-1 with TRBJ2-1; D call uncertain. Trimming left V 3 bases short and J 10 bases short, with 10 bases between. The length of the CDR3 is 12 residues. Germline assignment: CDR1 LGHDT and CDR2 YNNKEL (reference sequence). CDR3: CASSHRLGEQFF. The CDR3 DNA is TGTGCCAGCAGCCATAGGTTAGGGGAGCAGTTCTTC.

The V call is TRBV5-6, the J call TRBJ2-7, with TRBD1 as a possible D gene (6 bases). Trimming stripped 6 bases from V and 5 bases from J, with 24 bases between. Germline V lookup: CDR1 SGHDT, CDR2 YYEEEE. CDR3 size: 16 residues. DNA of the CDR3: TGTGCCAGCACCACCATACCCCGGGACAAGAGGCACGAGCAGTACTTC. It specifies CASTTIPRDKRHEQYF.

This clonotype has at least ten counts. The genes are TRBV5-4 and TRBJ2-2; TRBD2 agrees at 11 bases. The ends lost 0 bases at V and 10 bases at J; junction bases unmatched: 8. CDR1 SGHNT and CDR2 YYREEE come from the germline V gene (reference sequence). This CDR3 comprises 16 residues. The CDR3: CASSLASSGGPMELFF. The CDR3 bases are TGTGCCAGCAGCTTGGCATCTAGCGGGGGGCCCATGGAGCTGTTTTTT.

This clonotype was counted only a few times. This rearrangement joins TRBV19 to TRBJ2-1, with unresolved D. The CDR3 has 14 residues. Germline V gene sequence: CDR1 LNHDA, CDR2 SQIVND (reference sequence). The ends were cut back, 5 bases at V and 4 bases at J, with 12 bases in the middle. CDR3 sequence (DNA): TGTGCCAGTAGTTCTGAGGTAGCTTACAATGAGCAGTTCTTC. It is translated as CASSSEVAYNEQFF.

This clonotype was detected many times. This rearrangement joins TRBV28 to TRBJ2-3; TRBD2 agrees at 8 bases. Germline V gives CDR1 MDHEN, CDR2 SYDVKM. CDR3 length equals 17 residues. The V gene end was trimmed by 7 bases and the J gene end by 3 bases; junction bases not matched to a gene: 15. CDR3 in DNA: TGTGCCAGCACTTCCCCAATCGTAGCGGGAAGGACAGATACGCAGTATTTT. It specifies CASTSPIVAGRTDTQYF.

V gene TRBV12-5 combines with J gene TRBJ2-1; 7 bases map to TRBD1. With V trimmed by 5 bases and J by 8 bases, 6 bases remained unmatched. The germline gives CDR1 LGHNT, CDR2 FRNRAP. CDR3 length: 13 amino acids. As DNA, the CDR3 is TGTGCTAGTGGTAAAGGACAGGCACATGAGCAGTTCTTC. The encoded protein is CASGKGQAHEQFF.